This TCR beta chain stems from a study of T cells in women clearing cervical HPV infection. Germline V gene lookup returns CDR1 SGHTA and CDR2 FQGNSA. The V and J ends lost 2 bases and 4 bases, in that order; junction bases with no gene match: 0. The CDR3 has 13 amino acids. This table comes from immunoSEQ multiplex PCR, and its TCRdb copy is limited to in-frame clones, with some not included. The sample table sets out about 26,000 clones. About this clone itself: The read terminates 3 residues before the CDR3 end, so the remaining end is supplied by the germline J gene.

This receptor was taken from a woman aged 18 to 75 with a cervical HPV16 infection that either progressed to CIN3+ or cleared (not recorded which). This chain joins TRBV7-2 and TRBJ2-3; 7 bases fit TRBD2. Sample: blood buffy coat. The CDR3 spells CASSLLAADTQYF. The DNA read from the CDR3 is TGTGCCAGCAGCTTACTAGCGGCAGATACG. Based on the CDR3 plus reference TRBV7-2 and TRBJ2-3, the full variable domain is GAGVSQSPSNKVTEKGKDVELRCDPISGHTALYWYRQSLGQGLEFLIYFQGNSAPDKSGLPSDRFSAERTGGSVSTLTIQRTQQEDSAVYLCASSLLAADTQYFGPGTRLTVL.